The rows below give T cell receptor beta chains drawn from one sample of a study of cytomegalovirus exposure and HLA in healthy donors. Generated by immunoSEQ multiplex PCR, the TCRdb table keeps only in-frame clones and is missing some. Among about 140,000 clones, around three quarters were seen once, and the ten largest hold around 2%. The specimen sequenced was PBMCs. The receptors come from a man aged 25-40 years in good health and CMV-seronegative. Each CDR3 is given with its conserved first and last residue. Fields, in order: D gene, clone size, V gene, J gene, CDR3 protein, CDR3 DNA. D genes are given only for firm matches. For some rows the clone size is stated as once, few or many, or as a class when expanded; others skip it.

TRBD2	once	TRBV4-2	TRBJ2-2	CASSQEASGGARTGELFF	TGTGCCAGCAGCCAAGAGGCCAGCGGGGGGGCAAGGACCGGGGAGCTGTTTTTT
.	.	TRBV6-6	TRBJ2-6	CASGGPGANVLTF	TGTGCCAGCGGAGGCCCTGGGGCCAACGTCCTGACTTTC
.	.	TRBV18	TRBJ1-1	CASSPPDGGMNTEAFF	TGTGCCAGCTCACCACCGGACGGAGGGATGAACACTGAAGCTTTCTTT
TRBD1	.	TRBV28	TRBJ1-2	CASSSSGTGHYGYTF	TGTGCCAGCAGTTCATCCGGGACAGGCCACTATGGCTACACCTTC
TRBD2	.	TRBV7-9	TRBJ2-5	CASSLWGGGGETQYF	TGTGCCAGCAGCTTATGGGGCGGGGGAGGAGAGACCCAGTACTTC
TRBD2	.	TRBV14	TRBJ2-1	CASIPLAGDEQFF	TGTGCCAGCATCCCTCTAGCGGGAGATGAGCAGTTCTTC
.	.	TRBV5-1	TRBJ2-3	CASSLGQTSTDTQYF	TGCGCCAGCAGCTTGGGACAGACTAGCACAGATACGCAGTATTTT
.	.	TRBV28	TRBJ1-2	CASSHRDVYGYTF	TGTGCCAGCAGCCACAGGGATGTCTATGGCTACACCTTC
.	.	TRBV19	TRBJ1-5	CASSPTAHSNQPQHF	TGTGCCAGTAGTCCGACAGCCCATAGCAATCAGCCCCAGCATTTT
.	.	TRBV7-8	TRBJ2-7	CASSSLARQGSYEQYF	TGTGCCAGCAGCTCCCTAGCGAGACAGGGATCCTACGAGCAGTACTTC
.	.	TRBV7-9	TRBJ2-1	CASSGGLKTYNEQFF	TGTGCCAGCAGCGGGGGACTTAAAACGTACAATGAGCAGTTCTTC
.	.	TRBV7-8	TRBJ2-7	CASSSTTAGSRIF	TGTGCCAGCAGCTCAACCACGGCAGGGTCTCGGATCTTC
.	.	TRBV10-1	TRBJ1-5	CASSDGVDQPQHF	TGCGCCAGCAGTGACGGGGTGGATCAGCCCCAGCATTTT
.	few	TRBV6-1	TRBJ1-2	CASSETPGKNYGYTF	TGTGCCAGCAGTGAAACCCCGGGAAAGAACTATGGCTACACCTTC
.	.	TRBV5-1	TRBJ2-3	CASSFTRSRTDTQYF	TGCGCCAGCAGCTTCACCCGGAGTCGCACAGATACGCAGTATTTT
TRBD2	.	TRBV9	TRBJ2-5	CASSVETSGGPSETQYF	TGTGCCAGCAGCGTAGAAACTAGCGGGGGGCCGTCGGAGACCCAGTACTTC
.	.	TRBV6-1	TRBJ2-3	CASTSADTDTQYF	TGTGCCAGCACCAGCGCCGATACAGATACGCAGTATTTT
TRBD1	.	TRBV27	TRBJ2-7	CASSFEGASYEQYF	TGTGCCAGCAGTTTCGAGGGGGCCAGTTACGAGCAGTACTTC
.	.	TRBV18	TRBJ2-7	CASSPVGVDEQYF	TGTGCCAGCTCACCGGTAGGGGTCGACGAGCAGTACTTC
TRBD1	.	TRBV7-9	TRBJ1-1	CASSSDRGATAFF	TGTGCCAGCAGCTCGGACAGGGGGGCGACAGCTTTCTTT
TRBD1	few	TRBV6-1	TRBJ1-5	CASGLQQGSNQPQHF	TGTGCCAGCGGACTCCAACAGGGGAGCAATCAGCCCCAGCATTTT
TRBD1	.	TRBV18	TRBJ1-2	CASSPIDRAGGYTF	TGTGCCAGCTCACCGATCGACAGGGCGGGGGGCTACACCTTC
.	.	TRBV6-5	TRBJ2-5	CASRRGQETQYF	TGTGCCAGCAGACGTGGCCAGGAGACCCAGTACTTC